Listed below are T cell receptor beta chains from one sample, sequenced in a study of CD8 T cell repertoires and HIV-1 epitope variants. Their target antigens are unknown. Assay: immunoSEQ multiplex PCR; the TCRdb copy retains only in-frame clones and omits some. The data show thousands of clones, about two thirds seen once. Sequencing was carried out using cultured CD8+ T cells derived from PBMCs. The receptor source for this set is a male donor with HIV. The CDR3 runs from the conserved cysteine through the conserved F or W. Fields, in order: D gene, clone size, J gene, V gene, CDR3 DNA, CDR3 protein. D genes are given only for firm matches. Not every row has a clone size; where given, it reads once, few, many or a size class.

>TRBD1|.|TRBJ1-2|TRBV10-3
TGTGCCATCCGTTCGACAGGGGAAAGCTATGGCTACACCTTC
CAIRSTGESYGYTF
>TRBD1|.|TRBJ2-2|TRBV4-2
TGTGCCAGCAGCGGGGACAGGTCGGGCACCGGGGAGCTGTTTTTT
CASSGDRSGTGELFF
>TRBD1|.|TRBJ1-2|TRBV28
TGTGCCAGCAGTTTAGGGACAGGGGGCTATGGCTACACCTTC
CASSLGTGGYGYTF
>.|.|TRBJ1-2|TRBV6-4
TGTGCCAGCAGTGTCGAGCCGGGACAAAGCTATGGCTACACCTTC
CASSVEPGQSYGYTF
>.|.|TRBJ2-7|TRBV28
TGTGCCAGCAGTTTACAGGCGAAGGACTACGAGCAGTACTTC
CASSLQAKDYEQYF
>.|.|TRBJ2-7|TRBV21-1
TGTGCCAGCAGCAAAAGCGGACCTCCGGGACAGGGGTCCTACGAGCAGTACTTC
CASSKSGPPGQGSYEQYF
>.|.|TRBJ1-1|TRBV18
TGTGCCAGCTCACCATTTCCAGATAACACTGAAGCTTTCTTT
CASSPFPDNTEAFF
>TRBD2|.|TRBJ2-3|TRBV6-5
TGTGCCAGCAGTTACGTCACTGCGGGAGGGCCAGATACGCAGTATTTT
CASSYVTAGGPDTQYF
>TRBD1|.|TRBJ1-1|TRBV4-2
TGTGCCAGCAGCCAAGGCGCTTCATTAACAGGGGCCACTGAAGCTTTCTTT
CASSQGASLTGATEAFF
>.|once|TRBJ2-7|TRBV7-3
TGTGCCAGCAGCTTACGAGCGGGCGAGCAGTACTTC
CASSLRAGEQYF
>TRBD1|.|TRBJ1-3|TRBV30
TGTGCCTGGTCCCGGGACAGTGGCTCTGGAAACACCATATATTTT
CAWSRDSGSGNTIYF
>.|.|TRBJ2-7|TRBV5-1
TGCGCCAGCAGCTGGGGACATCCCTACGAGCAGTACTTC
CASSWGHPYEQYF
>TRBD2|few|TRBJ2-7|TRBV7-9
TGTGCCAGCAGCTTAGTGGGCGGGGGTGCCTACGAGCAGTACTTC
CASSLVGGGAYEQYF
>.|.|TRBJ1-2|TRBV11-2
TGTGCCAGCAGCCCAAGGGGCATTGCGTATGGCTACACCTTC
CASSPRGIAYGYTF
>TRBD1|few|TRBJ2-2|TRBV28
TGTGCCAGCAGTTACCCCCGGGACAGGGTCCAGAACACCGGGGAGCTGTTTTTT
CASSYPRDRVQNTGELFF
>TRBD1|.|TRBJ2-3|TRBV6-5
TGTGCCAGCAGTGGGACAGGCGGGACAGATACGCAGTATTTT
CASSGTGGTDTQYF
>.|few|TRBJ1-1|TRBV28
TGTGCCAGCAGTTTGCGGCTGGTAGCTAACACTGAAGCTTTCTTT
CASSLRLVANTEAFF
>TRBD2|.|TRBJ2-3|TRBV19
TGTGCCAGTAGTAATTTGGAAGCGGGAGGAGCAGATACGCAGTATTTT
CASSNLEAGGADTQYF
>.|.|TRBJ1-2|TRBV9
TGTGCCAGCAGCGGAAACTTGGGGCTGTATGGCTACACCTTC
CASSGNLGLYGYTF
>.|.|TRBJ2-7|TRBV5-1
TGCGCCAGCAGACCCGACAGTACCTACGAGCAGTACTTC
CASRPDSTYEQYF
>.|.|TRBJ2-7|TRBV6-5
TGTGCCAGCAGTGTAGGGGCGGGTTTCTACGAGCAGTACTTC
CASSVGAGFYEQYF
>.|.|TRBJ1-1|TRBV11-2
TGTGCCAGCAGTCCGGGACCTCAAGCTTTCTTT
CASSPGPQAFF
>.|.|TRBJ1-1|TRBV4-3
TGCGCCAGCAGCCAAGATCCTGGGGGTGGCACTGAAGCTTTCTTT
CASSQDPGGGTEAFF
>TRBD2|few|TRBJ2-5|TRBV5-5
TGTGCCAGCAGCTTTTCTAGCGGGGGGCAAGAGACCCAGTACTTC
CASSFSSGGQETQYF
>.|.|TRBJ1-5|TRBV6-5
TGTGCCAGCAGCCCATGGGTGAATCAGCCCCAGCATTTT
CASSPWVNQPQHF
>.|.|TRBJ2-7|TRBV7-7
TGTGCCAGCAGCCCGGACAGTTCCTACGAGCAGTACTTC
CASSPDSSYEQYF
>.|.|TRBJ1-1|TRBV19
TGTGCCAGTTGCTACAGGGCCAATACTGAAGCTTTCTTT
CASCYRANTEAFF
>.|once|TRBJ1-2|TRBV29-1
TGCAGCACGACTCAGGGGAGCTATGGCTACACCTTC
CSTTQGSYGYTF
>.|.|TRBJ1-2|TRBV29-1
TGCAGCGTTGAAGATATGGGGGGCGTGGATGGCTACACCTTC
CSVEDMGGVDGYTF
>.|.|TRBJ1-2|TRBV7-4
TGCGCCAGCAGCCAAGATCCCCCAGACTTGGACTATGGCTACACCTTC
CASSQDPPDLDYGYTF
>.|few|TRBJ1-5|TRBV4-2
TGTGCCAGCAGCCAAGGGGCAGGGAGGAATCAGCCCCAGCATTTT
CASSQGAGRNQPQHF
>.|.|TRBJ2-7|TRBV27
TGTGCCAGCACAAAATTTCCCGGGTCTCAAATCTACGAGCAGTACTTC
CASTKFPGSQIYEQYF
>.|.|TRBJ1-3|TRBV7-8
TGTGCCAGCAGCTCCGGAGGCTCTGGAAACACCATATATTTT
CASSSGGSGNTIYF
>.|.|TRBJ2-7|TRBV28
TGTGCCAGCGGAGGGGGCTTCATTGAGAACGAGCAGTACTTC
CASGGGFIENEQYF
>.|.|TRBJ2-2|TRBV7-2
TGTGCCAGCAGCTCAACTCCTAGGGCGGGCAGGGCCGACACCGGGGAGCTGTTTTTT
CASSSTPRAGRADTGELFF
>TRBD2|.|TRBJ2-1|TRBV4-3
TGCGCCAGCAGCCAAGATGAAGCGGGGGCCTATGGTGAGCAGTTCTTC
CASSQDEAGAYGEQFF
>.|.|TRBJ2-5|TRBV5-4
TGTGCCAGCAGCTTGATCGCAGGGCCTCAAGAGACCCAGTACTTC
CASSLIAGPQETQYF